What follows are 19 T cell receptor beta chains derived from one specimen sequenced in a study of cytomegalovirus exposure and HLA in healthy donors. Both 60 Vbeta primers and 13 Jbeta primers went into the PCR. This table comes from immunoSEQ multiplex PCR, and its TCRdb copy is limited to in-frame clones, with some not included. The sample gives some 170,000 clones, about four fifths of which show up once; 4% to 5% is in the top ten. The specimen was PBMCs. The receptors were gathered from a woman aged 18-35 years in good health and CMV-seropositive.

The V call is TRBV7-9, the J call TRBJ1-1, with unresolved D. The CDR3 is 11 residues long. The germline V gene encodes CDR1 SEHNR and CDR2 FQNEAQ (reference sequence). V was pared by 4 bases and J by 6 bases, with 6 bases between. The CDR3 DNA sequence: TGTGCCAGCAGCTCACAGTCTGAAGCTTTCTTT. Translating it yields CASSSQSEAFF.

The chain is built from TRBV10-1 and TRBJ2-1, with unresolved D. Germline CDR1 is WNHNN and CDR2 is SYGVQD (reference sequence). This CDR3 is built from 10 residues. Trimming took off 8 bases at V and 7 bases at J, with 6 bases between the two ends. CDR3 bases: TGCGCCAGCGAGAGTAATGAGCAGTTCTTC. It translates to CASESNEQFF.

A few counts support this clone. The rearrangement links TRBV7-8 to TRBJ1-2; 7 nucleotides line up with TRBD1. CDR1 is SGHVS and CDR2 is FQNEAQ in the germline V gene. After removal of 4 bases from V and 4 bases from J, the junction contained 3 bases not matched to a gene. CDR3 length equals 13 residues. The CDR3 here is CASSSTGPYGYTF. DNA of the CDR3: TGTGCCAGCAGCTCGACAGGGCCCTATGGCTACACCTTC.

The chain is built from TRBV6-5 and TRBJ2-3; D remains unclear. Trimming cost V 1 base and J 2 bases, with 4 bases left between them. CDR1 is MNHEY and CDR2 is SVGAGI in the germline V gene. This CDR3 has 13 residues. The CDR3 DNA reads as TGTGCCAGCAGTTACTTACTCACAGATACGCAGTATTTT. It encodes CASSYLLTDTQYF.

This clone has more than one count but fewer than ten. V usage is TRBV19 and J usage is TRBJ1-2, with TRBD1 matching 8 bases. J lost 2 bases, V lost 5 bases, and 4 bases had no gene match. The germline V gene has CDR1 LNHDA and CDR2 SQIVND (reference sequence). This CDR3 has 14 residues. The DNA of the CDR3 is TGTGCCAGTAGTCGACAGGGGAGGAACTATGGCTACACCTTC. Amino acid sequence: CASSRQGRNYGYTF.

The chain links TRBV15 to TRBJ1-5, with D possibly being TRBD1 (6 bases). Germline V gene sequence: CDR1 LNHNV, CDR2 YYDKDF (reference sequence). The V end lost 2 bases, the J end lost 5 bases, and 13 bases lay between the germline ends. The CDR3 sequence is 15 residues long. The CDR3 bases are TGTGCCACCAGCAGATCCACAGGGTACGATCAGCCCCAGCATTTT. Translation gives CATSRSTGYDQPQHF.

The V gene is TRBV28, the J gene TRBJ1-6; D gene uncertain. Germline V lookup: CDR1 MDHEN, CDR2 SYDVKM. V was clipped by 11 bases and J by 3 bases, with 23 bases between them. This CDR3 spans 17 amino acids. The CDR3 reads CAHSRSRVRLYNSPLHF. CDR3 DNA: TGTGCCCACTCCAGATCTCGGGTCCGCCTCTATAATTCACCCCTCCACTTT.

The CDR3 coding sequence is TGTGCCAGCAGTTTAATCCCTCTCCGGGACACTGAAGCTTTCTTT. It codes for CASSLIPLRDTEAFF. The rearrangement uses TRBV28 and TRBJ1-1, with D unclear. The CDR3 sequence is 15 residues long. Germline lookup yields CDR1 MDHEN and CDR2 SYDVKM. The V end lost 2 bases, the J end lost 3 bases, and 13 bases lay between the germline ends. The complete variable domain, with remaining parts taken from reference TRBV28 and TRBJ1-1, reads DVKVTQSSRYLVKRTGEKVFLECVQDMDHENMFWYRQDPGLGLRLIYFSYDVKMKEKGDIPEGYSVSREKKERFSLILESASTNQTSMYLCASSLIPLRDTEAFFGQGTRLTVV.

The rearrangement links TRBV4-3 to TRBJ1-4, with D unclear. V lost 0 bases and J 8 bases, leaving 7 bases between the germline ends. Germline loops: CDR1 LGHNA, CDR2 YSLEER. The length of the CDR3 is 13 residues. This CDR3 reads CASSQDYREKLFF. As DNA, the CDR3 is TGCGCCAGCAGCCAAGATTATCGGGAAAAACTGTTTTTT.

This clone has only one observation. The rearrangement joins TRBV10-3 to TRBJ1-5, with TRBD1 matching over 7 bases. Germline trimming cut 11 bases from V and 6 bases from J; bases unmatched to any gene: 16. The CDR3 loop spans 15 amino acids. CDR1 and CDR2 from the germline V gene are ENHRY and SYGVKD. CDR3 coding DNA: TGTGCCGCAACAGGGCCGGGACAGAACGTTCAGCCCCAGCATTTT. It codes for CAATGPGQNVQPQHF.

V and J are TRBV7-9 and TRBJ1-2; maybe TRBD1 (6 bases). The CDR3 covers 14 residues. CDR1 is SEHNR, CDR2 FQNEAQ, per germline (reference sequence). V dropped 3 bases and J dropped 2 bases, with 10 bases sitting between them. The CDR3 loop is CASSFPGQNYGYTF. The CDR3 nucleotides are TGTGCCAGCAGCTTCCCGGGACAAAACTATGGCTACACCTTC.

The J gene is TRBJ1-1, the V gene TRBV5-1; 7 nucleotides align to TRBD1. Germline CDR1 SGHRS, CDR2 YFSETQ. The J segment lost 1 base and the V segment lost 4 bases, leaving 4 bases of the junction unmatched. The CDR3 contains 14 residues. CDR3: CASSLRDRNTEAFF. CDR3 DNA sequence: TGCGCCAGCAGCCTGCGGGACAGGAACACTGAAGCTTTCTTT.

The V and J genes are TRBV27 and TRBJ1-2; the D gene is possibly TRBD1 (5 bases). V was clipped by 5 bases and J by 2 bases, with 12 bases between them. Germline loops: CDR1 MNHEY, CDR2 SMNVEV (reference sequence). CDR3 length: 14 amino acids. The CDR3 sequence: CASSPPGGNYGYTF. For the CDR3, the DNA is TGTGCCAGCAGTCCACCGGGGGGGAACTATGGCTACACCTTC.

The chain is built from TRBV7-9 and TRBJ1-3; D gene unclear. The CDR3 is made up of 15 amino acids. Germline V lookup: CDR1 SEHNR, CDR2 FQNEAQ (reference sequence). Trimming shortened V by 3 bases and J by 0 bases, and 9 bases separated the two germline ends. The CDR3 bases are TGTGCCAGCAGCTTTGAACAGAGCTCTGGAAACACCATATATTTT. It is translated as CASSFEQSSGNTIYF.

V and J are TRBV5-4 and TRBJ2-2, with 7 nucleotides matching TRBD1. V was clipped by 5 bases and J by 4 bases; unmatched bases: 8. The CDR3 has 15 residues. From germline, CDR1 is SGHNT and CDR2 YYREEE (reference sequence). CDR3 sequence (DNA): TGTGCCAGCAGTACCGGGACAGCGCGCACCGGGGAGCTGTTTTTT. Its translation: CASSTGTARTGELFF.

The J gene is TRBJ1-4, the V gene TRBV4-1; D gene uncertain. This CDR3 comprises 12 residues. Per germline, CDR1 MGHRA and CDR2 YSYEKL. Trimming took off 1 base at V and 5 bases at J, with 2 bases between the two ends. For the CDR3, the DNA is TGCGCCAGCAGCCAAGCAAATGAAAAACTGTTTTTT. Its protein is CASSQANEKLFF.

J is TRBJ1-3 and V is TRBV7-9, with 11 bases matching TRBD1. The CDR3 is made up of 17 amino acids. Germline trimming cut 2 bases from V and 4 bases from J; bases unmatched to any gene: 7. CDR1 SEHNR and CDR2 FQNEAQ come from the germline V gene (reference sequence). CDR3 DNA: TGTGCCAGCAGCTTAACAGGACAGGGGGCGCGGGGAAACACCATATATTTT. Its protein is CASSLTGQGARGNTIYF.

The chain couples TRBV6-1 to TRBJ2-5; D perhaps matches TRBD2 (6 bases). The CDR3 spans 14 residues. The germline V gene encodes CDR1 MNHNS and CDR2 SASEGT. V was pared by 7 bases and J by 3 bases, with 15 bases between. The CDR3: CASTTKEGEETQYF. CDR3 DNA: TGTGCCAGCACCACTAAGGAGGGAGAAGAGACCCAGTACTTC.

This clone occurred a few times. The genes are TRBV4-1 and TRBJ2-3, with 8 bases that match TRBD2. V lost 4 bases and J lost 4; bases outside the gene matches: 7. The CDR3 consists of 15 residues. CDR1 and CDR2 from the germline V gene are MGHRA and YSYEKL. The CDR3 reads CASSPGLVDSDTQYF. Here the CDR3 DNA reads TGCGCCAGCAGCCCGGGACTAGTAGATTCAGATACGCAGTATTTT.